The 27 T cell receptor beta chains in this list originate from one sample, sequenced in a study of cytomegalovirus exposure and HLA in healthy donors. 60 Vbeta and 13 Jbeta primers were used in PCR. Produced via immunoSEQ multiplex PCR; TCRdb's table is partial and in-frame only. The data hold 100,000 to 150,000 clones, with around 77% observed a single time. Sequencing was carried out using PBMCs. These receptors all stem from a woman aged 55-69 years in good health and CMV-seronegative.

J is TRBJ2-5 and V is TRBV2; 7 nucleotides line up with TRBD1. This CDR3 spans 13 amino acids. CDR1 and CDR2 (germline): SNHLY, FYNNEI. The ends lost 9 bases at V and 4 bases at J; junction bases unmatched: 8. The CDR3 DNA reads TGTGCCAGGGCGACAGGGCTAGGAGAGACCCAGTACTTC. As protein: CARATGLGETQYF.

This clone appeared a single time. This chain joins TRBV30 and TRBJ1-1; D call uncertain. The length of the CDR3 is 16 residues. The V gene lost 1 base and the J gene lost 6 bases, with 21 bases spanning the gap. Germline V gene lookup returns CDR1 GTSNPN and CDR2 SVGIG (reference sequence). The CDR3 is CAWSGTGLVVRAEAFF. CDR3 sequence (DNA): TGTGCCTGGAGTGGAACGGGTCTAGTGGTTCGTGCTGAAGCTTTCTTT.

The chain employs TRBV7-8 and TRBJ1-5; no reliable D call. The CDR3 spans 14 residues. Germline V gives CDR1 SGHVS, CDR2 FQNEAQ. Trimming pared 1 base from V and 3 bases from J, leaving 7 bases between. The CDR3 region has the DNA TGTGCCAGCAGCTTAGATCGGTTCAATCAGCCCCAGCATTTT. Its protein product is CASSLDRFNQPQHF.

V and J are TRBV29-1 and TRBJ1-3; 7 nucleotides agree with TRBD1. Germline V CDR1 and CDR2: SQVTM, ANQGSEA. V dropped 7 bases and J dropped 0; count of bases not matched to a gene: 6. This CDR3 spans 14 amino acids. The CDR3 here is CSALQGSSGNTIYF. CDR3 nucleotides: TGCAGCGCCCTACAGGGGAGCTCTGGAAACACCATATATTTT.

The V gene is TRBV5-1, the J gene TRBJ1-1; D gene uncertain. The CDR3 has 14 amino acids. The V gene lost 0 bases and the J gene lost 3 bases, with 9 bases spanning the gap. The germline V gene encodes CDR1 SGHRS and CDR2 YFSETQ. CDR3 DNA sequence: TGCGCCAGCAGCTTGGCGTGGCAGTACACTGAAGCTTTCTTT. This translates into CASSLAWQYTEAFF. Full variable domain (missing parts from reference TRBV5-1 and TRBJ1-1): KAGVTQTPRYLIKTRGQQVTLSCSPISGHRSVSWYQQTPGQGLQFLFEYFSETQRNKGNFPGRFSGRQFSNSRSEMNVSTLELGDSALYLCASSLAWQYTEAFFGQGTRLTVV.

The chain joins TRBV27 to TRBJ1-6; a possible D gene is TRBD1 (6 bases). Trimming removed 3 bases at V and 7 bases at J, with 19 bases between. The CDR3 is 17 residues long. From germline, CDR1 is MNHEY and CDR2 SMNVEV (reference sequence). The CDR3 here is CASSFSDSDRGNSPLHF. In nucleotides, the CDR3 is TGTGCCAGCAGTTTTTCGGACAGTGACCGAGGAAATTCACCCCTCCACTTT.

In nucleotides, the CDR3 is TGCGCCAGCAGCAGGCAGGCAGACCAAAAGACTGGCTACACCTTC. Translating it yields CASSRQADQKTGYTF. The chain employs TRBV5-1 and TRBJ1-2; D gene unclear. Trimming cost V 4 bases and J 7 bases, with 20 bases left between them. This CDR3 region has 15 residues. Germline-derived CDR1 and CDR2 are SGHRS and YFSETQ.

This rearrangement joins TRBV11-2 to TRBJ2-7, with TRBD1 identical over 9 bases. The CDR3 covers 14 residues. CDR1 and CDR2 from the germline V gene are SGHAT and FQNNGV. V lost 5 bases, J lost 7 bases, and 9 bases stayed unmatched. The DNA for the CDR3 is TGTGCCAGCAGCCTTACACAGGGGGCGCGTGAGCAGTACTTC. The encoded protein is CASSLTQGAREQYF.

The sample holds one count of this clone. The CDR3 sequence is CASSRSLAGDNEQFF. CDR3 nucleotide sequence: TGTGCCAGCAGCCGGTCACTAGCGGGAGACAATGAGCAGTTCTTC. The chain combines TRBV14 with TRBJ2-1, with 11 bases lining up with TRBD2. After removal of 4 bases from V and 5 bases from J, the junction contained 4 bases not matched to a gene. The CDR3 is 15 amino acids. Germline V gene data show CDR1 as SGHDN and CDR2 as FVKESK.

J is TRBJ2-7 and V is TRBV5-1; TRBD1 matches 7 bases. The CDR3 loop spans 15 amino acids. V shed 0 bases, J shed 3 bases, and the junction held 6 bases outside the gene matches. CDR1 is SGHRS and CDR2 is YFSETQ in the germline V gene. CDR3 sequence reads: CASSLVEQGIYEQYF. DNA for the CDR3: TGCGCCAGCAGCTTGGTTGAACAGGGGATCTACGAGCAGTACTTC.

The V and J genes are TRBV2 and TRBJ2-3, with D perhaps TRBD2 (7 bases). The CDR3 is made up of 13 amino acids. The ends were cut back, 6 bases at V and 4 bases at J, with 11 bases in the middle. Germline CDR1 and CDR2: SNHLY and FYNNEI. The CDR3 DNA reads TGTGCCAGCAGGGGGGGGGCCTCAGATACGCAGTATTTT. Translated: CASRGGASDTQYF.

This clone has a single count. V and J are TRBV18 and TRBJ2-7, with 9 positions matching TRBD2. Germline V gene lookup returns CDR1 KGHSH and CDR2 LQKENI. Trimming cost V 3 bases and J 4 bases; bases outside gene matches: 1. The CDR3 has 13 amino acids. The CDR3 DNA reads TGTGCCAGCTCACCGCGGGGGGGGTACGAGCAGTACTTC. This translates into CASSPRGGYEQYF.

The chain recombines TRBV7-8 with TRBJ2-7, with 8 bases matching TRBD2. Germline V gives CDR1 SGHVS, CDR2 FQNEAQ. The V and J ends lost 2 bases and 6 bases, in that order; junction bases with no gene match: 9. CDR3 size: 15 residues. The CDR3 sequence: CASSLNLAGGSEQYF. In DNA, the CDR3 is TGTGCCAGCAGCTTAAATCTAGCGGGCGGATCCGAGCAGTACTTC. The variable domain in full, with the rest retrieved from reference TRBV7-8 and TRBJ2-7, is GAGVSQSPRYKVAKRGQDVALRCDPISGHVSLFWYQQALGQGPEFLTYFQNEAQLDKSGLPSDRFFAERPEGSVSTLKIQRTQQEDSAVYLCASSLNLAGGSEQYFGPGTRLTVT.

This chain links TRBV5-1 with TRBJ2-1; 10 bases agree with TRBD2. Per germline, CDR1 SGHRS and CDR2 YFSETQ. The CDR3 runs 15 residues. Germline trimming cut 4 bases from V and 2 bases from J; bases unmatched to any gene: 3. The CDR3, as DNA: TGCGCCAGCAGCATGAGCGGGAGGGCCTACAATGAGCAGTTCTTC. Amino acids: CASSMSGRAYNEQFF.

The gene calls are TRBV5-8 and TRBJ2-7; 9 positions match TRBD1. V lost 2 bases and J lost 2; bases outside the gene matches: 2. From germline, CDR1 is SGHTS and CDR2 YDEGEE. This CDR3 is built from 14 residues. The CDR3 nucleotides read TGTGCCAGCAGCTTCGGACAGGGGACCTACGAGCAGTACTTC. This gives the protein CASSFGQGTYEQYF.

This clone was seen only once. The rearrangement joins TRBV10-3 to TRBJ1-5; 8 nucleotides match TRBD1. Germline CDR1 is ENHRY and CDR2 is SYGVKD. The trim removed 3 bases at V and 3 bases at J, leaving 7 bases unmatched. The length of the CDR3 is 16 residues. CDR3: CAISDLPGQVNQPQHF. DNA for the CDR3: TGTGCCATCAGTGACCTTCCGGGACAGGTCAATCAGCCCCAGCATTTT.

The rearrangement uses TRBV28 and TRBJ2-2; D is perhaps TRBD2 (6 bases). The V end lost 6 bases, the J end lost 5 bases, and 13 bases lay between the germline ends. CDR1 MDHEN and CDR2 SYDVKM come from the germline V gene. The CDR3 contains 14 residues. In nucleotides, the CDR3 is TGTGCCAGCAGCCATTGGAGGGTAACCGGGGAGCTGTTTTTT. This codes for CASSHWRVTGELFF. The variable domain in full, completed from reference TRBV28 and TRBJ2-2, reads DVKVTQSSRYLVKRTGEKVFLECVQDMDHENMFWYRQDPGLGLRLIYFSYDVKMKEKGDIPEGYSVSREKKERFSLILESASTNQTSMYLCASSHWRVTGELFFGEGSRLTVL.

The chain has TRBV27 and TRBJ2-7; 7 nucleotides agree with TRBD1. The CDR3 has 12 residues. Trimming cost V 8 bases and J 9 bases; bases outside gene matches: 10. Germline CDR1 and CDR2: MNHEY and SMNVEV (reference sequence). CDR3 sequence: CASGLTGLGQYF. The CDR3 DNA follows: TGTGCCAGCGGACTGACAGGGCTAGGGCAGTACTTC.

This clone was picked up a small number of times. The chain is built from TRBV2 and TRBJ1-4, with a tentative D call TRBD1 (5 bases). This CDR3 region has 14 residues. V was shortened by 3 bases and J by 7 bases, with 12 bases between the two germline ends. The V gene's germline CDR1 is SNHLY and CDR2 FYNNEI. The CDR3 loop is CASSEGRVGEKLFF. The CDR3 nucleotides read TGTGCCAGCAGTGAGGGCAGGGTGGGTGAAAAACTGTTTTTT.

This chain connects TRBV7-6 to TRBJ2-2; weak D call: TRBD2 (6 bases). Germline CDR1 reads SGHVS; CDR2 reads FNYEAQ. V lost 4 bases and J lost 2, with 17 bases in between. This CDR3 is 17 amino acids long. CDR3 sequence: CASSSYLGDLNTGELFF. DNA of the CDR3: TGTGCCAGCAGCTCCTATCTGGGGGACTTAAACACCGGGGAGCTGTTTTTT.

The rearrangement joins TRBV6-1 to TRBJ1-5; no firm D call. CDR1 and CDR2 from the germline V gene are MNHNS and SASEGT. Between the trimmed V and J ends, which lost 3 bases and 9 bases, there was a span of 12 bases. This CDR3 is built from 13 residues. CDR3 nucleotides: TGTGCCAGCAGTGACAAGGGAGGCCTGCCCCAGCATTTT. Protein: CASSDKGGLPQHF.

V gene TRBV20-1 combines with J gene TRBJ2-7; possibly TRBD1 for D (6 bases). The CDR3 runs 11 residues. Germline V gene sequence: CDR1 DFQATT, CDR2 SNEGSKA (reference sequence). V lost 0 bases and J 10 bases, leaving 10 bases between the germline ends. CDR3 residues: CSARDPRGQYF. DNA for the CDR3: TGCAGTGCTAGAGATCCCAGGGGTCAGTACTTC.

V usage is TRBV2 and J usage is TRBJ2-5; TRBD2 matches at 9 bases. The CDR3 loop spans 16 amino acids. Per germline, CDR1 SNHLY and CDR2 FYNNEI. Losses at the gene ends were 1 base for V and 5 bases for J; bases not matched to a gene: 8. DNA of the CDR3: TGTGCCAGCAGTGAAGGGAGCGGGGGGACCGTGGAGACCCAGTACTTC. This encodes CASSEGSGGTVETQYF. Together with reference TRBV2 and TRBJ2-5, the CDR3 gives the full variable domain: EPEVTQTPSHQVTQMGQEVILRCVPISNHLYFYWYRQILGQKVEFLVSFYNNEISEKSEIFDDQFSVERPDGSNFTLKIRSTKLEDSAMYFCASSEGSGGTVETQYFGPGTRLLVL.

This chain uses TRBV15 with TRBJ2-7; 11 nucleotides line up with TRBD2. The CDR3 contains 14 residues. Germline CDR1 LNHNV, CDR2 YYDKDF (reference sequence). V lost 4 bases to trimming and J lost 3 bases; unmatched junction nucleotides: 2. CDR3 coding DNA: TGTGCCACCAGCAAAACTAGCGGGAGCTACGAGCAGTACTTC. Encoded protein: CATSKTSGSYEQYF.

V gene TRBV11-1 combines with J gene TRBJ2-7; tentative D call: TRBD1 (6 bases). Germline values: CDR1 SGHAT, CDR2 FQDESV (reference sequence). Trimming cost V 5 bases and J 2 bases, with 16 bases left between them. This CDR3 has 15 residues. The CDR3 nucleotides read TGTGCCAGCAGCCAAGGCTCGACAGGAGCCTACGAGCAGTACTTC. It codes for CASSQGSTGAYEQYF.

This chain links TRBV6-1 with TRBJ2-1; perhaps TRBD2 as D (5 bases). Germline-derived CDR1 and CDR2 are MNHNS and SASEGT. The CDR3 consists of 13 residues. V lost 8 bases and J 6 bases, leaving 14 bases between the germline ends. CDR3 residues: CASRPQLANEQFF. The CDR3 DNA follows: TGTGCCAGCCGACCCCAGCTAGCCAATGAGCAGTTCTTC.

This chain connects TRBV7-3 to TRBJ2-2, with 10 nucleotides matching TRBD1. Germline assignment: CDR1 SGHTA and CDR2 FQGTGA. V lost 5 bases to trimming and J lost 4 bases; unmatched junction nucleotides: 13. CDR3 size: 18 residues. The CDR3 region has the DNA TGTGCCAGCAGCCTATTAGGGCGACAGGGGGCCGTCACCGGGGAGCTGTTTTTT. Translating it yields CASSLLGRQGAVTGELFF.